This T cell receptor (beta chain) was sequenced in a study of T cell repertoires in cytomegalovirus infection. TCRdb re-derived calls from the reads in MiXCR, one entry per CDR3 protein. There are hundreds of thousands of distinct CDR3 sequences in the sample; about 44% occur only once, and around 45% lies in the top ten. The V end lost 5 bases, the J end lost 3 bases, and 20 bases lay between the germline ends. The CDR3 covers 17 residues. Germline V CDR1 and CDR2: MDHEN, SYDVKM. Concerning this clonotype itself: The antigen is unknown.

Source: cultured PBMCs, taken from culture after CMV antigen stimulation. The rearrangement uses TRBV28 and TRBJ2-1, with D unclear. This TCR came from a human donor in good health (CMV status not recorded). Some clones in this sample may be carry-over from other donors' samples. The CDR3 nucleotides are TGTGCCAGCAGTCCTGGATTCGTAGAAGGGAACTACAATGAGCAGTTCTTC. Translating it yields CASSPGFVEGNYNEQFF.